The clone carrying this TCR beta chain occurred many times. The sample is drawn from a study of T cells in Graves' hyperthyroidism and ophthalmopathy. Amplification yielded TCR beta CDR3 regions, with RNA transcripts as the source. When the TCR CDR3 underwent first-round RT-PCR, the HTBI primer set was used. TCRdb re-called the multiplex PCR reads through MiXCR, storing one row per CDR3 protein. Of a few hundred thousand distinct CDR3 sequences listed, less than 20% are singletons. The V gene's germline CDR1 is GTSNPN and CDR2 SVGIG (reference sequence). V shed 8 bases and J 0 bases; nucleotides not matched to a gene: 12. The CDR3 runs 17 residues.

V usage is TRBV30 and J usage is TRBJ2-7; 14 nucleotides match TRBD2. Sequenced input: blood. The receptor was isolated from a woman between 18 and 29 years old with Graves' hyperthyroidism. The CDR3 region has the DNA TGTGCCGCAACCGGGACTAGCGGGGGCCCAACCTCCTACGAGCAGTACTTC. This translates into CAATGTSGGPTSYEQYF.